This T cell receptor beta chain was captured in a study of blood T cell repertoires in COVID-19. Study at large: From T cells, B-cell-depleted T cells, or PBMCs came the material, which was cDNA or gDNA.

Original handling: Reference gene primer amplification yielded estimated nucleated cell counts. TCRdb keeps only in-frame clones here, not all; method: immunoSEQ multiplex PCR. V and J calls and clone size follow that table, whereas D and trimming were derived from the DNA. This sample has 150,000 to 200,000 clones; nearly 80% occur once, and the top ten carry around 15%. Clinical histories supplied by participants themselves formed the basis of cohort assignment. Participants in the exposed group had met a COVID-19 case in the 2 weeks before joining the study. This CDR3 contains 15 residues. The germline V and J ends were trimmed by 3 bases and 9 bases, with 16 bases remaining between them. Germline CDR1 is SGDLS and CDR2 is YYNGEE.

This receptor was taken from a man in his sixties who had been exposed to COVID-19. Sample: PBMCs or T cells enriched from blood (not recorded which). This chain connects TRBV9 to TRBJ1-6; D call uncertain. Here the CDR3 reads CASSGVRTGGSPLHF. DNA of the CDR3: TGTGCCAGCAGCGGGGTTAGGACTGGTGGTTCACCCCTCCACTTT.